This T cell receptor beta chain was recovered during a study of cytomegalovirus exposure and HLA in healthy donors. Broader study findings: Per published reports, the classifier diagnosed cytomegalovirus status with high specificity and sensitivity. Cytomegalovirus-associated status was assigned to fewer than 200 TCR beta chains. Researchers reported from a later analysis that most CMV-associated TCR beta chains appeared HLA-restricted. An assumption of roughly uniform sequencing depth across donors underlay the presence/absence analyses.

The CDR3 contains 15 residues. After removal of 3 bases from V and 6 bases from J, the junction contained 7 bases not matched to a gene. The V gene's germline CDR1 is MNHEY and CDR2 SMNVEV (reference sequence). Worth noting for this clone: Antigen specificity is unknown.

This PCR relied on a set of 60 Vbeta primers and 13 Jbeta primers. Clones were read by immunoSEQ multiplex PCR, and TCRdb kept only the in-frame ones, dropping some. The profile shows about 220,000 clones, 76% of them singletons. J is TRBJ2-1 and V is TRBV27; 8 bases line up with TRBD1. The sequence derives from a man aged 18 to 30 in good health and CMV-seronegative. Source material: PBMCs. CDR3 sequence (DNA): TGTGCCAGCAGTTTCGGGACAGGTGCCTTCAATGAGCAGTTCTTC. Its translation is CASSFGTGAFNEQFF.